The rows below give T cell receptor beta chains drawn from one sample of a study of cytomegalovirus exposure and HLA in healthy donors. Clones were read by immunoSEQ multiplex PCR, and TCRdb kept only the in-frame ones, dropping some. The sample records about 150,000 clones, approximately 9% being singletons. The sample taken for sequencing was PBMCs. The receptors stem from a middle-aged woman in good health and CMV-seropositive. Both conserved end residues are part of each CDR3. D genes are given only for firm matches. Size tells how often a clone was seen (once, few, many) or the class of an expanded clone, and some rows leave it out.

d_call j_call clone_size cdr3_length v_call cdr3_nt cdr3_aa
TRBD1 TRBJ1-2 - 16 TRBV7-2 TGTGCCAGCAGCTTAGGGGTTGGCGGACAGGAGGGTGGCTACACCTTC CASSLGVGGQEGGYTF
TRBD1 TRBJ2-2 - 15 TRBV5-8 TGTGCCAGCAGCTTGGGACAGGGGCATACCGGGGAGCTGTTTTTT CASSLGQGHTGELFF
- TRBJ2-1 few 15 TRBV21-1 TGTGCCAGCAGCAAAGACGGGGGACGGTACAATGAGCAGTTCTTC CASSKDGGRYNEQFF
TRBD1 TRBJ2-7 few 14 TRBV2 TGTGCCAGCAGATTGGGACAGGCGTCTTACGAGCAGTACTTC CASRLGQASYEQYF
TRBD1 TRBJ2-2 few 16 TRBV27 TGTGCCAGCAGTTTCCGGGACAGGGGGCTAACCGGGGAGCTGTTTTTT CASSFRDRGLTGELFF
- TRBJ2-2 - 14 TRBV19 TGTGCCAGTCGAGACGGGGGGCGTACCGGGGAGCTGTTTTTT CASRDGGRTGELFF
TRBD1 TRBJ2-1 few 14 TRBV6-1 TGTGCCAGCAGTGAAGGCACAGGGGGGAATGAGCAGTTCTTC CASSEGTGGNEQFF
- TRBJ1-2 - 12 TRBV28 TGTGCCAGCAGTTTCTACGACTATGGCTACACCTTC CASSFYDYGYTF
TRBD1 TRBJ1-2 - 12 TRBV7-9 TGTGCCAGCTCTGGTGCCGGGACAGCCTACACCTTC CASSGAGTAYTF
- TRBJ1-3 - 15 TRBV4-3 TGCGCCAGCAGCCAAGATATGGCCCCTGGAAACACCATATATTTT CASSQDMAPGNTIYF
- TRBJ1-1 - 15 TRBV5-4 TGTGCGACGGGGGAAGGGGTCCTCATGAACACTGAAGCTTTCTTT CATGEGVLMNTEAFF
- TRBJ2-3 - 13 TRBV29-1 TGCAGCGTTGTGCGGGGTCCGGCAGATACGCAGTATTTT CSVVRGPADTQYF
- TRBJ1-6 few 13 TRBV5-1 TGCGCCAGCAGCATTGACAGGAATTCACCCCTCCACTTT CASSIDRNSPLHF
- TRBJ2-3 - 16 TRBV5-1 TGCGCCAGCAGCTTGAACGGGCGGGGGACAACAGATACGCAGTATTTT CASSLNGRGTTDTQYF
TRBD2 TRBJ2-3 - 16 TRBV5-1 TGCGCCAGCAGGGTCCTAGCGGGGGGTGCAACAGATACGCAGTATTTT CASRVLAGGATDTQYF
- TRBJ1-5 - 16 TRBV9 TGTGCCAGCAGCGTAGGACCAGGAGGAAAAGATCAGCCCCAGCATTTT CASSVGPGGKDQPQHF
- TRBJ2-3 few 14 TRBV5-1 TGCGCCAGCAGCCAAGACAGGGGCGGGGGTACGCAGTATTTT CASSQDRGGGTQYF
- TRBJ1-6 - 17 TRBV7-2 TGTGCCAGCAGCCACGGACTCCTACCACCCTATAATTCACCCCTCCACTTT CASSHGLLPPYNSPLHF
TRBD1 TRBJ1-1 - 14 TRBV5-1 TGCGCCAGCAGCCACCCTGGACAGGGCACTGAAGCTTTCTTT CASSHPGQGTEAFF
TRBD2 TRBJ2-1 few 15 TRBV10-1 TGCGCCAGGTCGGGGACGGGGGGGCCAAGCAATGAGCAGTTCTTC CARSGTGGPSNEQFF
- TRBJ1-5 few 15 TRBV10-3 TGTGCCATCAGGGCTTCTGTTGGAGGCAATCAGCCCCAGCATTTT CAIRASVGGNQPQHF
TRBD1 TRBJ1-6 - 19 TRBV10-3 TGTGCCATCAGTGATTTAAAGGCCGAAGGGGGCATAGGAAATTCACCCCTCCACTTT CAISDLKAEGGIGNSPLHF
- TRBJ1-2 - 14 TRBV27 TGTGCCAGCTCCCCAGGGTTGAACAACTATGGCTACACCTTC CASSPGLNNYGYTF
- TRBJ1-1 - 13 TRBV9 TGTGCCAGCAGCGGGCGGGACCGGACTGAAGCTTTCTTT CASSGRDRTEAFF
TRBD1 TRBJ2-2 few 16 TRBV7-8 TGTGCCAGCAGCTTAGAAGACAGGGTGAGCTCCGGGGAGCTGTTTTTT CASSLEDRVSSGELFF
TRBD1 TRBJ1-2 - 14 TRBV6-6 TGTGCCAGCAGCAGACAGGGGCCTATCTATGGCTACACCTTT CASSRQGPIYGYTF
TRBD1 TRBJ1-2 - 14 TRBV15 TGTGCCACCAGCAAGGGACAGGGGTACTATGGCTACACCTTC CATSKGQGYYGYTF
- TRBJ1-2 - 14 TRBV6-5 TGTGCCAGCAGCCCTATGGGGGCGAACTATGGCTACACCTTC CASSPMGANYGYTF
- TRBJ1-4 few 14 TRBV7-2 TGTGCCAGCAGCGCGGGCTCTTGGGGTGAAAAACTGTTTTTT CASSAGSWGEKLFF
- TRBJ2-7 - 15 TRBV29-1 TGCAGCGTTGAGGGGCCAGGGGACGTCTCCTACGAGCAGTACTTC CSVEGPGDVSYEQYF
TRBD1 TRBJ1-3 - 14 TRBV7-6 TGTGCCAGCAGCCCCAGACAGGGACTAAACACCATATATTTT CASSPRQGLNTIYF
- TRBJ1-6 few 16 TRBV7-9 TGTGCCAGCAGCTTGGGTGGGGGGGCAGGTAATTCACCCCTCCACTTT CASSLGGGAGNSPLHF
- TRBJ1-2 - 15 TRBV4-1 TGCGCCAGCAGCCAAGATGAGGCAGGGCCCTATGGCTACACCTTC CASSQDEAGPYGYTF
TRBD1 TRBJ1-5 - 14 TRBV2 TGTGCCAGCAGTCCCCGGACAGGTCATCAGCCCCAGCATTTT CASSPRTGHQPQHF
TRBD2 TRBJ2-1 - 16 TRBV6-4 TGTGCCAGCAGTGGGTCGACTAGCGGCTCCTACAATGAGCAGTTCTTC CASSGSTSGSYNEQFF
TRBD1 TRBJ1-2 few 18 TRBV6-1 TGTGCCAGCAGTGAACAAAGCCTAGGGACAGGGGTGCGCTATGGCTACACCTTC CASSEQSLGTGVRYGYTF
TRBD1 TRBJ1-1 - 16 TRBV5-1 TGCGCCAGCAGCGCAGCTTCACAGGGGGTAGGTACTGAAGCTTTCTTT CASSAASQGVGTEAFF
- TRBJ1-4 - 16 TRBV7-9 TGTGCCAGCAGCGCAGCGGAGGCAGGCCTAAATGAAAAACTGTTTTTT CASSAAEAGLNEKLFF
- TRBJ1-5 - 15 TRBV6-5 TGTGCCAGCAGCCCAACCAACAGGGGCAATCAGCCCCAGCATTTT CASSPTNRGNQPQHF
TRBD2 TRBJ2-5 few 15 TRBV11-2 TGTGCCAGCAGGCCAGCTAGCGGGAGCCAAGAGACCCAGTACTTC CASRPASGSQETQYF
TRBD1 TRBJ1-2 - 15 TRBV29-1 TGCAGCGTCGGGACAGGGGCCAACTATATCTATGGCTACACCTTC CSVGTGANYIYGYTF
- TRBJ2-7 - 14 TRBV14 TGTGCCAGCAACAGTCTTGGTCTCTCCTACGAGCAGTACTTC CASNSLGLSYEQYF
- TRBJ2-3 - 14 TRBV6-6 TGTGCCCCGAGGGGGGGGGAGTGTGTGGATACGCAGTATTTT CAPRGGECVDTQYF
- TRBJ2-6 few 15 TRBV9 TGTGCCAGCAGCCCCCGGGAAGTTTTAACCAACGTCCTGACTTTC CASSPREVLTNVLTF
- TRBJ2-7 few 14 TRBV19 TGTGCCAGTAGTATGGGCAGATCCCCCTACGAGCAGTACTTC CASSMGRSPYEQYF